A selection of T cell receptor beta chains follows, all from one sample in a study of blood T cell repertoires in COVID-19. Clones were read by immunoSEQ multiplex PCR, and TCRdb kept only the in-frame ones, dropping some. The top ten clones hold roughly 9% of a sample with 70,000 to 85,000 clones, around four fifths of them seen once. Input material: peripheral blood. Receptors originate from a human donor in a cohort sampled during active COVID-19. Each CDR3 is given with its conserved first and last residue. The D gene is left open where the match is weak. Size is stated for part of the rows, as once, few or many counts, or as a class when the clone is expanded.

v_call	d_call	clone_size	j_call	cdr3_aa	cdr3_nt
TRBV6-1	NA	NA	TRBJ2-1	CASKGGAGNEQFF	TGTGCCAGCAAGGGGGGGGCGGGCAATGAGCAGTTCTTC
TRBV12-3/TRBV12-4	NA	NA	TRBJ2-7	CASRQDLYEQYF	TGTGCCAGCAGACAGGACCTCTACGAGCAGTACTTC
TRBV11-1	NA	NA	TRBJ2-7	CASSLRTINYEQYF	TGTGCCAGCAGCTTAAGGACAATTAACTACGAGCAGTACTTC
TRBV4-1	NA	NA	TRBJ1-5	CASSQGGLRGWNSNQPQHF	TGCGCCAGCAGCCAAGGGGGGCTCAGGGGATGGAATAGCAATCAGCCCCAGCATTTT
TRBV5-1	TRBD2	NA	TRBJ2-2	CASREGNTGELFF	TGCGCCAGCCGGGAGGGAAACACCGGGGAGCTGTTTTTT
TRBV19	NA	NA	TRBJ2-1	CASSIRLGAKSSYNEQFF	TGTGCCAGTAGTATTCGCTTGGGAGCCAAGAGCTCCTACAATGAGCAGTTCTTC
TRBV11-3	NA	NA	TRBJ1-4	CASSLGGPEKLFF	TGTGCCAGCAGCTTAGGGGGGCCTGAAAAACTGTTTTTT
TRBV3-1/TRBV3-2	TRBD1	NA	TRBJ2-3	CASSQGFRDRGDTQYF	TGTGCCAGCAGCCAAGGGTTCCGGGACAGAGGAGATACGCAGTATTTT
TRBV4-1	TRBD1	many	TRBJ2-7	CASSQGDRGGYEQYF	TGCGCCAGCAGCCAGGGGGACAGGGGAGGCTACGAGCAGTACTTC
TRBV27	NA	once	TRBJ1-5	CASSLVGGQPQHF	TGTGCCAGCAGTTTAGTGGGAGGTCAGCCCCAGCATTTT
TRBV6-1	TRBD2	NA	TRBJ2-7	CASSETGGLAGGRYF	TGTGCCAGCAGTGAAACGGGGGGACTAGCGGGAGGAAGGTACTTC
TRBV19	NA	NA	TRBJ1-4	CASSKEGGKLFF	TGTGCCAGTAGTAAAGAAGGGGGAAAACTGTTTTTT
TRBV30	TRBD1	NA	TRBJ1-4	CACPGQGALNEKLFF	TGTGCCTGCCCGGGACAGGGGGCTCTAAATGAAAAACTGTTTTTT
TRBV6-5	TRBD2	NA	TRBJ2-1	CASTFSGRGENEQFF	TGTGCCAGCACCTTTAGCGGGAGGGGGGAGAATGAGCAGTTCTTC
TRBV7-3	TRBD1	NA	TRBJ2-3	CASSSDRGTTDTQYF	TGTGCCAGCAGCTCCGACAGGGGGACCACAGATACGCAGTATTTT
TRBV29-1	NA	NA	TRBJ1-1	CSVDRAGETEAFF	TGCAGCGTTGATAGGGCAGGGGAAACTGAAGCTTTCTTT
TRBV7-8	TRBD2	few	TRBJ2-5	CASSLAGTSQRQETQYF	TGTGCCAGCAGCTTAGCGGGGACTAGTCAGCGCCAAGAGACCCAGTACTTC
TRBV28	TRBD1	NA	TRBJ1-1	CASSRPTGGTEAFF	TGTGCCAGCAGTCGTCCTACAGGGGGCACTGAAGCTTTCTTT
TRBV3-1/TRBV3-2	NA	NA	TRBJ2-3	CASSQDGVSTDTQYF	TGTGCCAGCAGCCAAGACGGGGTTAGCACAGATACGCAGTATTTT
TRBV7-2	TRBD1	NA	TRBJ1-2	CASSSQTGGGGYTF	TGTGCCAGCAGCTCACAAACAGGGGGCGGAGGCTACACCTTC
TRBV5-1	NA	NA	TRBJ1-1	CASSLTYRNTEAFF	TGCGCCAGCAGCTTGACCTACAGAAACACTGAAGCTTTCTTT
TRBV9	TRBD1	NA	TRBJ2-7	CASSRNGQGNEQYF	TGTGCCAGCAGCCGCAACGGACAGGGGAACGAGCAGTACTTC
TRBV7-2	NA	once	TRBJ1-1	CASTETGPNTEAFF	TGTGCCAGCACGGAAACAGGCCCGAACACTGAAGCTTTCTTT
TRBV24-1	TRBD1	NA	TRBJ2-3	CATSDLERGLDTQYF	TGTGCCACCAGTGATTTGGAAAGGGGGCTGGATACGCAGTATTTT
TRBV4-2	TRBD2	NA	TRBJ2-1	CASSQAAGVENEQFF	TGTGCCAGCAGCCAAGCAGCGGGAGTTGAAAATGAGCAGTTCTTC
TRBV27	NA	NA	TRBJ1-5	CASRRGVHQPQHF	TGTGCCAGCCGACGGGGGGTCCATCAGCCCCAGCATTTT
TRBV7-6	TRBD2	NA	TRBJ2-1	CASSLVGTSGYNEQFF	TGTGCCAGCAGCTTAGTGGGGACTAGCGGCTACAATGAGCAGTTCTTC